This passage covers 25 T cell receptor beta chains from one sample sequenced in a study of T cells in Graves' hyperthyroidism and ophthalmopathy. Template material for amplifying TCR beta CDR3 regions consisted of RNA transcripts. When the TCR CDR3 underwent first-round RT-PCR, the HTBI primer set was used. TCRdb re-analysed the multiplex PCR reads in MiXCR, keeping a single row per CDR3 protein. The table lists roughly 710,000 distinct CDR3 sequences, roughly 32% of them singletons, with 30% to 40% in the top ten. The specimen was blood. All receptors derive from a woman in her thirties or forties with Graves' hyperthyroidism.

V gene TRBV12-3 or TRBV12-4 combines with J gene TRBJ2-7; D remains unclear. This CDR3 contains 14 residues. Trimming pared 5 bases from V and 1 base from J, leaving 12 bases between. The CDR3 DNA reads as TGTGCCAGCAGTACCGTTACAGTGTCCTACGAGCAGTACTTC. As protein: CASSTVTVSYEQYF.

This clonotype was counted many times. This sequence joins TRBV12-3 or TRBV12-4 and TRBJ1-2, with TRBD1 as a possible D gene (5 bases). CDR3 length: 13 amino acids. The V gene lost 6 bases and the J gene lost 7 bases, with 15 bases spanning the gap. CDR3 bases: TGTGCCAGCAGCCGGGAGGGGTACCCTGGCTACACCTTC. It yields the protein CASSREGYPGYTF.

V and J are TRBV10-3 and TRBJ2-7, with TRBD1 matching 9 bases. The CDR3 sequence is 14 residues long. Trimming cost V 4 bases and J 5 bases; bases outside gene matches: 6. The germline CDR1 and CDR2 sequences are ENHRY and SYGVKD. The CDR3 sequence is CAISARDRAHEQYF. DNA for the CDR3: TGTGCCATCAGTGCCCGGGACAGGGCCCACGAGCAGTACTTC.

The rearrangement links TRBV6-1 to TRBJ1-1, with a possible D match to TRBD1 (5 bases). Germline CDR1 reads MNHNS; CDR2 reads SASEGT. Between the trimmed V and J ends, which lost 9 bases and 5 bases, there was a span of 10 bases. The CDR3 has 11 amino acids. For the CDR3, the DNA is TGTGCCAGTCAGGGAGAAACTGAAGCTTTCTTT. This encodes CASQGETEAFF.

The V gene is TRBV29-1, the J gene TRBJ2-5; the D is unclear. Per germline, CDR1 SQVTM and CDR2 ANQGSEA. Trimming cost V 4 bases and J 5 bases, with 20 bases left between them. CDR3 length: 15 residues. The CDR3 DNA reads TGCAGCGTTGTAGTCACCATGGGTCCTGGGGAGACCCAGTACTTC. Amino acid sequence: CSVVVTMGPGETQYF.

This chain links TRBV27 with TRBJ2-7; 7 bases align to TRBD1. There are 15 residues in the CDR3. Germline loops: CDR1 MNHEY, CDR2 SMNVEV (reference sequence). Trimming cost V 6 bases and J 0 bases; bases outside gene matches: 8. Here the CDR3 DNA reads TGTGCCAGCAGCCCAACAGGGGCCTTCTCCTACGAGCAGTACTTC. Translation gives CASSPTGAFSYEQYF.

The chain carries TRBV9 and TRBJ2-5; maybe TRBD1 (6 bases). This CDR3 contains 15 residues. In germline, CDR1 is SGDLS, CDR2 YYNGEE. The V end lost 3 bases, the J end lost 2 bases, and 14 bases lay between the germline ends. CDR3 DNA sequence: TGTGCCAGCAGCGCTTCCGGGACACCACAAGAGACCCAGTACTTC. It encodes CASSASGTPQETQYF.

This sequence joins TRBV15 and TRBJ1-3; perhaps TRBD1 as D (5 bases). The CDR3 contains 14 residues. V lost 3 bases and J 6 bases, leaving 12 bases between the germline ends. Germline values: CDR1 LNHNV, CDR2 YYDKDF (reference sequence). The CDR3 spells CATSSRREANTIYF. The CDR3 nucleotides are TGTGCCACCAGCAGCCGCAGGGAGGCAAACACCATATATTTT.

In its sample, this clonotype was seen many times. The chain employs TRBV12-3 or TRBV12-4 and TRBJ2-7; 9 bases match TRBD1. The CDR3 is 14 amino acids. V shed 4 bases, J shed 6 bases, and the junction held 7 bases outside the gene matches. The CDR3 loop reads CASSSGTGSVEQYF. The CDR3, as DNA: TGTGCCAGCAGTTCCGGGACAGGGTCAGTCGAGCAGTACTTC.

This clonotype has more than one count but fewer than ten. The CDR3 loop is CASSPNWSNQPQHF. The CDR3 DNA sequence: TGTGCCAGCTCACCAAACTGGAGCAATCAGCCCCAGCATTTT. This chain uses TRBV10-3 with TRBJ1-5; no firm D call. CDR3 length: 14 residues. The germline CDR1 and CDR2 sequences are ENHRY and SYGVKD. Trimming left V 10 bases short and J 1 base short, with 14 bases between.

At least ten counts were recorded for this clonotype. V and J are TRBV12-3 or TRBV12-4 and TRBJ1-2, with 8 bases identical to TRBD1. The trim removed 7 bases at V and 5 bases at J, leaving 12 bases unmatched. The CDR3 totals 15 residues. The CDR3, as DNA: TGTGCCAGCAACCCCGGACAGGGTAGGTGGTATGGCTACACCTTC. It yields the protein CASNPGQGRWYGYTF.

This clonotype was detected ten times or more. The chain links TRBV10-3 to TRBJ1-4; 9 positions match TRBD1. The CDR3 runs to 15 residues. J gave up 6 bases and V 10 bases, and 12 bases lay outside the gene matches. CDR1 is ENHRY, CDR2 SYGVKD, per germline. The CDR3 loop reads CATKTGGIVDEKLFF. As DNA, the CDR3 is TGTGCCACCAAGACAGGGGGAATCGTGGATGAAAAACTGTTTTTT.

This chain connects TRBV10-1 to TRBJ1-5; tentative D call: TRBD1 (6 bases). Germline CDR1 is WNHNN and CDR2 is SYGVQD (reference sequence). The CDR3 totals 15 residues. Trimming cost V 6 bases and J 0 bases, with 12 bases left between them. The CDR3 is CASRRSRGSNQPQHF. The DNA of the CDR3 is TGCGCCAGCAGAAGGAGCAGGGGTAGCAATCAGCCCCAGCATTTT.

This clonotype was detected ten times or more. This chain links TRBV7-6 with TRBJ2-7; D assignment may be TRBD1 or TRBD2 (6 bases each). V lost 1 base, J lost 2 bases, and 18 bases lay in between. The CDR3 is 17 amino acids. Germline V gives CDR1 SGHVS, CDR2 FNYEAQ. CDR3 DNA sequence: TGTGCCAGCAGCTTAGGAATTGGGGGGCAGGGAGCCTACGAGCAGTACTTC. Its translation: CASSLGIGGQGAYEQYF.

This clonotype was recorded at least ten times. The V gene is TRBV7-9, the J gene TRBJ2-7; 7 bases are shared with TRBD1. Germline lookup yields CDR1 SEHNR and CDR2 FQNEAQ (reference sequence). Trimming removed 1 base from V and 2 bases from J; junction bases left unmatched: 8. The CDR3 totals 16 residues. CDR3 in amino acids: CASSLGSGDSPYEQYF. The DNA of the CDR3 is TGTGCCAGCAGCTTAGGGAGTGGGGACAGCCCCTACGAGCAGTACTTC.

V usage is TRBV12-3 or TRBV12-4 and J usage is TRBJ2-5; 11 positions match TRBD2. CDR3 length: 17 residues. Trimming cost V 5 bases and J 4 bases; bases outside gene matches: 12. CDR3 residues: CASSPGVAGGPGETQYF. The CDR3 DNA reads TGTGCCAGCAGTCCGGGTGTAGCGGGGGGGCCGGGAGAGACCCAGTACTTC.

The chain carries TRBV4-2 and TRBJ2-7; TRBD1 agrees at 8 bases. This CDR3 has 17 residues. J lost 3 bases, V lost 0 bases, and 10 bases had no gene match. Germline V gene sequence: CDR1 LGHNA, CDR2 YNFKEQ. CDR3 in amino acids: CASSQESRQGAGYEQYF. CDR3 DNA: TGTGCCAGCAGCCAAGAATCCCGGCAGGGGGCAGGCTACGAGCAGTACTTC.

This clonotype was counted only a few times. V usage is TRBV6-5 and J usage is TRBJ1-4; D is unclear. There are 12 residues in the CDR3. V was shortened by 7 bases and J by 8 bases, with 11 bases between the two germline ends. CDR1 and CDR2 from the germline V gene are MNHEY and SVGAGI. CDR3 sequence: CASKGPGEKLFF. The CDR3 nucleotides are TGTGCCAGCAAAGGTCCGGGGGAAAAACTGTTTTTT.

The V gene is TRBV16, the J gene TRBJ1-2; D gene ambiguous. The CDR3 runs to 12 residues. Germline V gives CDR1 KGHSY, CDR2 FQNENV. V was clipped by 0 bases and J by 7 bases, with 6 bases between them. The CDR3, as DNA: TGTGCCAGCAGCCAATCGGGGAGTGGCTACACCTTC. Protein sequence: CASSQSGSGYTF.

There are many counts of this clonotype. An end of the junction does not agree with germline; a read error may underlie this. V is TRBV6-5 and J is TRBJ1-1, with D unclear. The CDR3 is 11 residues long. Per germline, CDR1 MNHEY and CDR2 SVGAGI. CDR3 sequence: CASSMNTEAFF. The CDR3 region has the DNA TGCGCCAGCAGTATGAACACTGAAGCTTTCTTT.

At least ten counts were recorded for this clonotype. This rearrangement joins TRBV10-3 to TRBJ1-2; D not resolved. The CDR3 length is 13 residues. V lost 3 bases and J lost 4, with 9 bases in between. Germline V gives CDR1 ENHRY, CDR2 SYGVKD. The CDR3: CAISEGGIYGYTF. In DNA, the CDR3 is TGTGCCATCAGTGAAGGCGGCATCTATGGCTACACCTTC.

This clonotype was found many times. V gene TRBV29-1 combines with J gene TRBJ1-1; 9 bases are a match to TRBD1. The junction had 6 bases not matched to a gene; V was cut back by 3 bases and J by 10 bases. The CDR3 sequence is 12 residues long. Germline V gene sequence: CDR1 SQVTM, CDR2 ANQGSEA. CDR3 nucleotides: TGCAGCGTTGAGCAGGACAGGGGACCAGCTTTCTTT. It translates to CSVEQDRGPAFF.

The chain combines TRBV7-2 with TRBJ2-7; TRBD1 agrees at 7 bases. CDR1 and CDR2 from the germline V gene are SGHTA and FQGNSA. The CDR3 is 16 residues long. V shed 5 bases, J shed 1 base, and the junction held 11 bases outside the gene matches. CDR3 sequence (DNA): TGTGCCAGCAGCCGACTCCTCGACAGGGTTTCCTACGAGCAGTACTTC. Its protein product is CASSRLLDRVSYEQYF.

This clonotype was observed many times. This rearrangement joins TRBV15 to TRBJ1-5; D unresolved. CDR3 size: 16 residues. Trimming removed 1 base from V and 2 bases from J, with 12 bases in between. CDR1 LNHNV and CDR2 YYDKDF come from the germline V gene (reference sequence). DNA for the CDR3: TGTGCCACCAGCAGAGCCGGACCCTGGGGCAATCAGCCCCAGCATTTT. Translated: CATSRAGPWGNQPQHF.

In its sample, this clonotype was seen many times. The CDR3, as DNA: TGTGCCAGCAGCAAAGCGGGGTCATGGAACAATGAGCAGTTCTTC. Its protein is CASSKAGSWNNEQFF. The chain employs TRBV7-8 and TRBJ2-1; 7 bases align to TRBD2. The V gene end was trimmed by 5 bases and the J gene end by 5 bases; junction bases not matched to a gene: 9. Germline loops: CDR1 SGHVS, CDR2 FQNEAQ. The CDR3 sequence is 15 residues long. Full variable domain (outside the CDR3, taken from reference TRBV7-8 and TRBJ2-1): GAGVSQSPRYKVAKRGQDVALRCDPISGHVSLFWYQQALGQGPEFLTYFQNEAQLDKSGLPSDRFFAERPEGSVSTLKIQRTQQEDSAVYLCASSKAGSWNNEQFFGPGTRLTVL.